This entry is about one T cell receptor (beta chain). Clones were sequenced by immunoSEQ multiplex PCR, and TCRdb holds only the in-frame ones, with some missing. The repertoire includes approximately 140,000 clones, roughly 80% of them detected once, and roughly a quarter sits in the top ten. The data originate from a study of cytotoxic CD8 clonotypes in ibrutinib-treated CLL. The junction had 2 bases not matched to a gene; V was cut back by 3 bases and J by 1 base. Germline V CDR1 and CDR2: MNHEY, SMNVEV (reference sequence). CDR3 length: 16 amino acids. This sequence originates from a human donor with chronic lymphocytic leukemia. The chain recombines TRBV27 with TRBJ1-4, with TRBD1 matching 10 bases. The sample consisted of PBMCs, taken after 12 months of ibrutinib treatment. The CDR3 reads CASSLTGGRTNEKLFF. The CDR3 nucleotides read TGTGCCAGCAGTTTGACAGGGGGCCGAACTAATGAAAAACTGTTTTTT.